This TCR beta chain was obtained from a study of spatial heterogeneity in lung cancer. About the research overall: Sequences of the beta chain were consistently detected in greater numbers than alpha-chain sequences. Unique TCR and UMI combinations averaged more than ten appearances each in raw reads.

Every cDNA TCR molecule received its own unique molecular identifier. TCRdb re-called the 5' RACE reads with MiXCR, one entry per CDR3 protein. Found here are under 20,000 distinct CDR3 sequences, about 20% of them singletons; the top ten hold more than 13%. The length of the CDR3 is 14 residues. With V trimmed by 3 bases and J by 4 bases, 1 base remained unmatched. The germline V gene has CDR1 KGHSH and CDR2 LQKENI. General study results and limits: The appearance of ubiquitous expanded tumor TCRs in blood was greater at resection than follow-up.

In its sample, this clonotype was seen a few times. Antigen specificity is unknown. Noted time point: sample taken at primary tumor resection. No cells were sorted before sequencing. The whole RNA sequenced was extracted from tumor, nontumor lung or frozen PBMC. The receptor's source is a male donor with early-stage non-small cell lung cancer. The input for sequencing was PBMCs, taken at surgery. The chain recombines TRBV18 with TRBJ1-3, with 9 bases identical to TRBD1. The chain's CDR3 is CASSPGQGGNTIYF. In nucleotides, the CDR3 is TGTGCCAGCTCACCCGGACAGGGGGGAAACACCATATATTTT. Filled out from reference TRBV18 and TRBJ1-3, the complete variable domain reads NAGVMQNPRHLVRRRGQEARLRCSPMKGHSHVYWYRQLPEEGLKFMVYLQKENIIDESGMPKERFSAEFPKEGPSILRIQQVVRGDSAAYFCASSPGQGGNTIYFGEGSWLTVV.